A single sample gave rise to the 27 T cell receptor beta chains below, sequenced in a study of immune evolution from preneoplasia to lung adenocarcinoma. Measured with immunoSEQ multiplex PCR; TCRdb has only the in-frame clones, and not every one. The sample holds several thousand clones, around 80% seen once. The sequenced sample consisted of FFPE minimally invasive lung adenocarcinoma tissue. The receptors stem from a person between 65 and 79 years old with lung adenocarcinoma.

The chain uses TRBV2 and TRBJ1-2, with 10 bases aligning to TRBD1. CDR1 is SNHLY and CDR2 is FYNNEI in the germline V gene. This CDR3 has 14 residues. The trim removed 4 bases at V and 8 bases at J, leaving 7 bases unmatched. The CDR3: CASSVRQGAKGYTF. In DNA form, the CDR3 reads TGTGCCAGCAGTGTAAGACAGGGGGCCAAGGGCTACACCTTC.

This clone was recorded once. The V gene is TRBV7-9, the J gene TRBJ2-3; D is uncertain. The CDR3 runs to 12 residues. V dropped 4 bases and J dropped 7 bases, with 9 bases sitting between them. Germline V gene lookup returns CDR1 SEHNR and CDR2 FQNEAQ (reference sequence). The CDR3 region has the DNA TGTGCCAGCAGCTCCTACACCTATACGCAGTATTTT. Its protein is CASSSYTYTQYF.

The chain employs TRBV9 and TRBJ2-3; 8 bases are shared with TRBD1. CDR3 length equals 18 residues. CDR1 and CDR2 from the germline V gene are SGDLS and YYNGEE. V shed 0 bases and J 0 bases; nucleotides not matched to a gene: 9. The chain's CDR3 is CASSVGPRTGTSTDTQYF. The CDR3 nucleotides read TGTGCCAGCAGCGTAGGCCCGCGGACAGGGACTAGCACAGATACGCAGTATTTT.

The chain combines TRBV6-6 with TRBJ2-7, with 8 bases matching TRBD1. There are 13 residues in the CDR3. V lost 5 bases to trimming and J lost 9 bases; unmatched junction nucleotides: 9. CDR1 MNHNY and CDR2 SVGAGI come from the germline V gene (reference sequence). CDR3 sequence reads: CASSTALDRGQYF. CDR3 DNA: TGTGCCAGCAGTACAGCCTTAGACAGGGGGCAGTACTTC.

The rearrangement uses TRBV9 and TRBJ1-2; no clear D gene. This CDR3 region has 14 residues. The germline V gene encodes CDR1 SGDLS and CDR2 YYNGEE. V was cut by 1 base and J by 5 bases, with 12 bases left in between. The chain's CDR3 is CASSVNAVLYGYTF. CDR3 in DNA: TGTGCCAGCAGCGTAAACGCAGTACTTTATGGCTACACCTTC.

This chain joins TRBV7-3 and TRBJ1-5, with a weak D call TRBD1 (5 bases). Germline loops: CDR1 SGHTA, CDR2 FQGTGA. The CDR3 contains 14 residues. The V gene lost 7 bases and the J gene lost 1 base, with 11 bases spanning the gap. The CDR3 spells CASTKTESNQPQHF. CDR3 DNA sequence: TGTGCCAGCACCAAGACAGAGAGCAATCAGCCCCAGCATTTT.

This rearrangement joins TRBV6-5 to TRBJ1-2; possibly TRBD1 for D (5 bases). This CDR3 spans 12 amino acids. V was cut by 10 bases and J by 5 bases, with 14 bases left in between. From germline, CDR1 is MNHEY and CDR2 SVGAGI. The CDR3 sequence is CAIRGGGYGYTF. DNA for the CDR3: TGTGCCATCCGCGGGGGAGGTTATGGCTACACCTTC.

This clone was counted only a few times. The genes are TRBV6-1 and TRBJ2-2, with 7 nucleotides matching TRBD1. J was trimmed by 1 base and V by 0 bases; bases with no gene match: 8. The germline V gene has CDR1 MNHNS and CDR2 SASEGT. This CDR3 has 18 residues. The CDR3 reads CASSEALGGAGNTGELFF. The CDR3 DNA follows: TGTGCCAGCAGTGAAGCGCTAGGGGGCGCAGGGAACACCGGGGAGCTGTTTTTT.

Concerning this clone: The junction departs from germline at one end; a sequencing error may be responsible. The sample has other DNA sequences that encode this CDR3 too. This sequence joins TRBV7-9 and TRBJ1-1; D might be TRBD1 (6 bases). Germline V gene data show CDR1 as SEHNR and CDR2 as FQNEAQ (reference sequence). CDR3 length: 15 amino acids. The CDR3 region is CASSLETGVNTEAFF. The CDR3 DNA follows: TGTGCCAGCAGCTTAGAGACAGGAGTGAATACTGAAGCTTTCTTT.

In its sample, this clone was seen a few times. This chain connects TRBV4-1 to TRBJ1-3; no reliable D call. V lost 4 bases and J 3 bases, leaving 19 bases between the germline ends. Germline CDR1 is MGHRA and CDR2 is YSYEKL. The CDR3 loop spans 17 amino acids. CDR3 nucleotides: TGCGCCAGCAGCCGCATCTCTGCTAGAGATAGTGGAAACACCATATATTTT. This translates into CASSRISARDSGNTIYF.

In DNA form, the CDR3 reads TGTGCCAGCAGCCCCGAAGGGGGAGGAGAGCAGTACTTC. Translation: CASSPEGGGEQYF. The chain uses TRBV7-9 and TRBJ2-7; D tentatively reads TRBD1 or TRBD2 (6 bases each). There are 13 residues in the CDR3. V was pared by 5 bases and J by 7 bases, with 15 bases between. The germline V gene has CDR1 SEHNR and CDR2 FQNEAQ (reference sequence).

The J gene is TRBJ1-2, the V gene TRBV4-1, with D perhaps TRBD1 (6 bases). Trimming took off 2 bases at V and 0 bases at J, with 7 bases between the two ends. CDR3 length equals 14 residues. Looked up from germline, CDR1 is MGHRA and CDR2 is YSYEKL. The CDR3 here is CASSQRTANYGYTF. DNA for the CDR3: TGCGCCAGCAGCCAACGGACAGCTAACTATGGCTACACCTTC.

The J gene is TRBJ1-2, the V gene TRBV6-5; TRBD1 might be the D (5 bases). The V end was cut by 4 bases, the J end by 1 base, with 7 bases between. CDR3 length: 13 residues. From germline, CDR1 is MNHEY and CDR2 SVGAGI. CDR3 DNA sequence: TGTGCCAGCAGTTGGGACGGTAACTATGGCTACACCTTC. Translated, it gives CASSWDGNYGYTF.

The rearrangement links TRBV5-1 to TRBJ2-7, with 8 bases matching TRBD1. The germline V gene has CDR1 SGHRS and CDR2 YFSETQ. The CDR3 has 14 residues. V was clipped by 5 bases and J by 2 bases; unmatched bases: 6. The DNA of the CDR3 is TGCGCCAGCAGTGAGGACAGGGCCGCCTACGAGCAGTACTTC. As protein: CASSEDRAAYEQYF.

The chain employs TRBV30 and TRBJ2-5, with D maybe TRBD2 (5 bases). With 3 bases removed from V and 6 bases from J, the gap between germline ends came to 11 bases. This CDR3 contains 12 residues. Germline V CDR1 and CDR2: GTSNPN, SVGIG (reference sequence). CDR3 residues: CAWSPEGKTQYF. The CDR3 nucleotides read TGTGCCTGGAGCCCCGAGGGAAAGACCCAGTACTTC. The full variable domain, with the rest looked up from reference TRBV30 and TRBJ2-5, is SQTIHQWPATLVQPVGSPLSLECTVEGTSNPNLYWYRQAAGRGLQLLFYSVGIGQISSEVPQNLSASRPQDRQFILSSKKLLLSDSGFYLCAWSPEGKTQYFGPGTRLLVL.

This chain joins TRBV19 and TRBJ2-2; 11 positions agree with TRBD2. The trim removed 9 bases at V and 5 bases at J, leaving 8 bases unmatched. Germline CDR1 reads LNHDA; CDR2 reads SQIVND (reference sequence). The CDR3 has 15 amino acids. CDR3 amino acids: CASSVAGGDTGELFF. In nucleotides, the CDR3 is TGTGCCAGCTCAGTAGCGGGAGGGGATACCGGGGAGCTGTTTTTT.

This clone was counted a few times. This chain joins TRBV19 and TRBJ2-1, with D maybe TRBD1 (6 bases). V was shortened by 4 bases and J by 10 bases, with 20 bases between the two germline ends. The CDR3 has 15 residues. CDR1 and CDR2 (germline): LNHDA, SQIVND (reference sequence). The CDR3 DNA is TGTGCCAGTAGTAACCAGGGGTCTGGTACTTACGAGCAGTTCTTC. Translation gives CASSNQGSGTYEQFF.

The genes are TRBV5-1 and TRBJ2-1, with 9 bases lining up with TRBD2. This CDR3 contains 17 residues. The junction had 7 bases not matched to a gene; V was cut back by 3 bases and J by 0 bases. Germline V lookup: CDR1 SGHRS, CDR2 YFSETQ. As DNA, the CDR3 is TGCGCCAGCAGCTCCAGCGGGAGGTTTAGCTCCTACAATGAGCAGTTCTTC. It specifies CASSSSGRFSSYNEQFF.

V and J are TRBV5-4 and TRBJ2-7; D is perhaps TRBD2 (5 bases). Germline loops: CDR1 SGHNT, CDR2 YYREEE (reference sequence). CDR3 length equals 13 residues. The V end was cut by 0 bases, the J end by 7 bases, with 11 bases between. The CDR3 sequence: CASSLDEPGEQYF. The DNA for the CDR3 is TGTGCCAGCAGCTTGGATGAGCCGGGGGAGCAGTACTTC.

The chain employs TRBV4-1 and TRBJ1-4; the D is unclear. The CDR3 sequence is 13 residues long. The V end was cut by 1 base, the J end by 7 bases, with 7 bases between. CDR1 and CDR2 (germline): MGHRA, YSYEKL. The chain's CDR3 is CASSQGHFEKLFF. CDR3 coding DNA: TGCGCCAGCAGCCAAGGACATTTTGAAAAACTGTTTTTT.

The chain carries TRBV9 and TRBJ2-3, with TRBD2 matching 10 bases. After removal of 2 bases from V and 11 bases from J, the junction contained 11 bases not matched to a gene. This CDR3 spans 15 amino acids. Looked up from germline, CDR1 is SGDLS and CDR2 is YYNGEE. The DNA of the CDR3 is TGTGCCAGCAGCGTCGTGGCTAGCGGGAGAAGTCAGCAGTATTTT. It is translated as CASSVVASGRSQQYF.

The chain combines TRBV5-1 with TRBJ1-1; D call uncertain. Germline V gene sequence: CDR1 SGHRS, CDR2 YFSETQ. CDR3 length: 14 residues. V lost 4 bases and J lost 4, with 14 bases in between. In DNA, the CDR3 is TGCGCCAGCAGCGAAGACCCCGGCGCCACTGAAGCTTTCTTT. Translating gives CASSEDPGATEAFF.

This chain links TRBV29-1 with TRBJ2-5; D is unclear. This CDR3 has 17 residues. Trimming cost V 2 bases and J 2 bases, with 21 bases left between them. CDR1 and CDR2 (germline): SQVTM, ANQGSEA. CDR3 coding DNA: TGCAGCGTTGAACTGTTGCTGAAAGTGGCTGGGCAAGAGACCCAGTACTTC. Encoded protein: CSVELLLKVAGQETQYF. The entire variable domain, with the rest obtained from reference TRBV29-1 and TRBJ2-5, is as follows: SAVISQKPSRDICQRGTSLTIQCQVDSQVTMMFWYRQQPGQSLTLIATANQGSEATYESGFVIDKFPISRPNLTFSTLTVSNMSPEDSSIYLCSVELLLKVAGQETQYFGPGTRLLVL.

The rearrangement uses TRBV29-1 and TRBJ1-1, with D unclear. The CDR3 covers 13 residues. CDR1 SQVTM and CDR2 ANQGSEA come from the germline V gene. Trimming cost V 5 bases and J 0 bases, with 10 bases left between them. This chain's CDR3 is CSVIGAMNTEAFF. The CDR3 bases are TGCAGCGTTATAGGCGCCATGAACACTGAAGCTTTCTTT.

Relative to its sample, this clone is large. The chain carries TRBV11-2 and TRBJ1-2; D not resolved. This CDR3 has 13 residues. V was cut by 0 bases and J by 8 bases, with 10 bases left in between. Germline-derived CDR1 and CDR2 are SGHAT and FQNNGV. The CDR3 coding sequence is TGTGCCAGCAGCTTAGACCCTTCGGGGGGCTACACCTTC. Its translation is CASSLDPSGGYTF.

The gene calls are TRBV28 and TRBJ1-5; possibly TRBD1 for D (5 bases). CDR3 size: 14 residues. V was clipped by 6 bases and J by 9 bases, with 18 bases between them. In germline, CDR1 is MDHEN, CDR2 SYDVKM. The DNA of the CDR3 is TGTGCCAGCAGCCGGGACCCTGCGGGGGGGCCCCAGCATTTT. Protein sequence: CASSRDPAGGPQHF.

The genes are TRBV5-4 and TRBJ1-2, with TRBD1 matching over 7 bases. CDR3 length: 13 amino acids. The V segment lost 4 bases and the J segment 8 bases; nucleotides outside the gene matches: 8. In germline, CDR1 is SGHNT, CDR2 YYREEE (reference sequence). The CDR3 region is CASSHPDRLGYTF. Written as DNA, the CDR3 is TGTGCCAGCAGCCACCCGGACAGGTTGGGCTACACCTTC. Complete variable domain (other parts from reference TRBV5-4 and TRBJ1-2): ETGVTQSPTHLIKTRGQQVTLRCSSQSGHNTVSWYQQALGQGPQFIFQYYREEENGRGNFPPRFSGLQFPNYSSELNVNALELDDSALYLCASSHPDRLGYTFGSGTRLTVV.